These 17 T cell receptor beta chains were all obtained from the same sample, sequenced in a study of T cell responses to AZD1222 COVID-19 vaccine. Only in-frame clones appear in the TCRdb table, and some are missing; sequencing was by immunoSEQ multiplex PCR. Among under 95,000 clones, 89% were seen once, and the ten largest hold 2.2%. Sequences were derived from peripheral blood, sampled on day 0 of AZD1222 vaccination. Source of these receptors: an adult in good health.

Turning to this clone: The identical CDR3 is also encoded by other nucleotide sequences in the sample. The chain has TRBV7-9 and TRBJ1-2, with TRBD1 as a possible D gene (6 bases). This CDR3 comprises 13 residues. The germline V gene encodes CDR1 SEHNR and CDR2 FQNEAQ (reference sequence). Between the trimmed V and J ends, which lost 1 base and 5 bases, there was a span of 8 bases. CDR3 DNA sequence: TGTGCCAGCAGCTTAGGGCAGGGGTATGGCTACACCTTC. This translates into CASSLGQGYGYTF.

The chain joins TRBV6-2 or TRBV6-3 to TRBJ1-6; D gene uncertain. CDR1 is MNHEY and CDR2 is SVGEGT in the germline V gene. This CDR3 is built from 12 residues. With 3 bases removed from V and 13 bases from J, the gap between germline ends came to 10 bases. CDR3 DNA: TGTGCCAGCAGTTATCGGAGAGAGCCCCTCCACTTT. Translated, it gives CASSYRREPLHF.

The chain is built from TRBV5-1 and TRBJ2-2; maybe TRBD1 (5 bases). Trimming stripped 1 base from V and 3 bases from J, with 10 bases between. The CDR3 has 15 residues. The V gene's germline CDR1 is SGHRS and CDR2 YFSETQ. CDR3 nucleotide sequence: TGCGCCAGCAGCTTGTCGGGCAGGGACACCGGGGAGCTGTTTTTT. This encodes CASSLSGRDTGELFF.

The chain recombines TRBV11-2 with TRBJ1-6; D is unresolved. V was shortened by 5 bases and J by 13 bases, with 15 bases between the two germline ends. The germline V gene encodes CDR1 SGHAT and CDR2 FQNNGV. This CDR3 has 13 residues. The CDR3 nucleotides are TGTGCCAGCAGCCCCACCGCCGTGGGGCCCCTCCACTTT. Translated, it gives CASSPTAVGPLHF.

CDR3 bases: TGTGCCACCAGCAACCCGCCTCGCTCACCCCTCCACTTT. Protein sequence: CATSNPPRSPLHF. This rearrangement joins TRBV15 to TRBJ1-6; D unresolved. The ends were cut back, 4 bases at V and 10 bases at J, with 11 bases in the middle. Germline values: CDR1 LNHNV, CDR2 YYDKDF (reference sequence). The CDR3 extends over 13 amino acids.

The DNA of the CDR3 is TGTGCCAGCAGCTCCGACAGGGCCACAGATACGCAGTATTTT. It encodes CASSSDRATDTQYF. The gene calls are TRBV5-8 and TRBJ2-3, with 7 nucleotides matching TRBD1. V shed 3 bases and J 2 bases; nucleotides not matched to a gene: 3. The V gene's germline CDR1 is SGHTS and CDR2 YDEGEE. This CDR3 comprises 14 residues.

This chain uses TRBV19 with TRBJ1-1; D gene ambiguous. This CDR3 is built from 13 residues. V lost 4 bases, J lost 4 bases, and 10 bases lay in between. CDR1 is LNHDA, CDR2 SQIVND, per germline (reference sequence). The DNA for the CDR3 is TGTGCCAGTAGTAATGGGATGAGCACTGAAGCTTTCTTT. Translation: CASSNGMSTEAFF. Based on the CDR3 plus reference TRBV19 and TRBJ1-1, the full variable domain is DGGITQSPKYLFRKEGQNVTLSCEQNLNHDAMYWYRQDPGQGLRLIYYSQIVNDFQKGDIAEGYSVSREKKESFPLTVTSAQKNPTAFYLCASSNGMSTEAFFGQGTRLTVV.

The chain combines TRBV6-4 with TRBJ1-5; D not resolved. CDR3 length: 14 amino acids. The V gene lost 6 bases and the J gene lost 8 bases, with 17 bases spanning the gap. Per the germline V gene, CDR1 is MRHNA and CDR2 is SNTAGT. This CDR3 reads CASSPPEGIEPQHF. CDR3 coding DNA: TGTGCCAGCAGCCCCCCGGAGGGAATAGAGCCCCAGCATTTT.

The chain carries TRBV6-5 and TRBJ1-2; D remains ambiguous. The V gene's germline CDR1 is MNHEY and CDR2 SVGAGI. Trimming pared 5 bases from V and 5 bases from J, leaving 15 bases between. This CDR3 region has 14 residues. Here the CDR3 DNA reads TGTGCCAGCAGTCCAGCGGCGGTAGGGTATGGCTACACCTTC. This codes for CASSPAAVGYGYTF.

Comments on this clone: Other DNA sequences from this sample encode an identical CDR3 as well. The genes are TRBV30 and TRBJ2-5; D may be TRBD1 (7 bases). Trimming stripped 2 bases from V and 5 bases from J, with 9 bases between. The CDR3 spans 12 residues. Germline V gene data show CDR1 as GTSNPN and CDR2 as SVGIG (reference sequence). CDR3 sequence reads: CAWSSGGETQYF. DNA of the CDR3: TGTGCCTGGAGTTCAGGGGGGGAGACCCAGTACTTC. Variable domain in full (rest from reference TRBV30 and TRBJ2-5): SQTIHQWPATLVQPVGSPLSLECTVEGTSNPNLYWYRQAAGRGLQLLFYSVGIGQISSEVPQNLSASRPQDRQFILSSKKLLLSDSGFYLCAWSSGGETQYFGPGTRLLVL.

This chain joins TRBV5-5 and TRBJ2-3, with 10 bases aligning to TRBD1. The CDR3 runs 15 residues. Germline values: CDR1 SGHKS, CDR2 YYEKEE (reference sequence). V trimming: 0 bases; J trimming: 6 bases; junction bases outside the gene matches: 4. The CDR3 region has the DNA TGTGCCAGCAGCTTGGGACAGGGGGCGGTCGATACGCAGTATTTT. Translating gives CASSLGQGAVDTQYF.

This clone came up a few times. The chain has TRBV7-2 and TRBJ1-1; maybe TRBD1 (5 bases). CDR3 length: 14 amino acids. CDR1 SGHTA and CDR2 FQGNSA come from the germline V gene. V lost 0 bases and J 10 bases, leaving 15 bases between the germline ends. The DNA for the CDR3 is TGTGCCAGCAGCTTAGCGACCTTTCAGGGTAGAGCTTTCTTT. Its translation is CASSLATFQGRAFF.

This sequence joins TRBV6-1 and TRBJ1-1; D remains ambiguous. V dropped 0 bases and J dropped 6 bases, with 14 bases sitting between them. Germline-derived CDR1 and CDR2 are MNHNS and SASEGT. CDR3 length equals 15 residues. The CDR3 loop is CASSEALGREAEAFF. The CDR3, as DNA: TGTGCCAGCAGTGAAGCGCTGGGGAGGGAGGCTGAAGCTTTCTTT.

The chain uses TRBV19 and TRBJ2-5; D unresolved. The germline CDR1 and CDR2 sequences are LNHDA and SQIVND (reference sequence). Trimming took 1 base from V and 0 from J, leaving 9 bases between them. This CDR3 is 15 amino acids long. The CDR3: CASSIVPGDQETQYF. The DNA of the CDR3 is TGTGCCAGTAGTATAGTCCCTGGGGACCAAGAGACCCAGTACTTC.

This clone was seen just once. This sequence joins TRBV2 and TRBJ1-5; D possibly corresponds to TRBD1 (5 bases). The V gene lost 5 bases and the J gene lost 4 bases, with 21 bases spanning the gap. This CDR3 has 17 amino acids. CDR1 SNHLY and CDR2 FYNNEI come from the germline V gene. The CDR3, as DNA: TGTGCCAGCAGTCCGAGGCGGGGCGGGATCGGGAATCAGCCCCAGCATTTT. Translated, it gives CASSPRRGGIGNQPQHF.

V is TRBV27 and J is TRBJ1-3; TRBD1 agrees at 7 bases. Losses at the gene ends were 6 bases for V and 7 bases for J; bases not matched to a gene: 9. This CDR3 has 14 amino acids. CDR1 and CDR2 from the germline V gene are MNHEY and SMNVEV (reference sequence). DNA of the CDR3: TGTGCCAGCAGAGATCACAGGGGCATCAACACCATATATTTT. This sequence encodes CASRDHRGINTIYF.

The V gene is TRBV4-2, the J gene TRBJ2-1; D ambiguous. The length of the CDR3 is 12 residues. Trimming stripped 2 bases from V and 7 bases from J, with 6 bases between. CDR1 is LGHNA, CDR2 YNFKEQ, per germline. The CDR3 sequence is CASSQPMNEQFF. The CDR3 DNA is TGTGCCAGCAGCCAACCGATGAATGAGCAGTTCTTC.